The 23 T cell receptor beta chains below come from one sample, sequenced in a study of T cell repertoires in cytomegalovirus infection. TCRdb fed the reads into MiXCR, producing one record per CDR3 protein. The sample comprises 400,000 to 550,000 distinct CDR3 sequences, 11% of which are singletons, and roughly 10% rests with the top ten. Sequenced: PBMCs. The receptors here all came from a human donor in good health (CMV status not recorded). Some clones in this sample may be carry-over from other donors' samples.

The rearrangement links TRBV4-1 to TRBJ2-3; possible D gene TRBD1, 5 bases. Germline V gene sequence: CDR1 MGHRA, CDR2 YSYEKL. Trimming removed 1 base at V and 2 bases at J, with 10 bases between. The CDR3 length is 15 residues. CDR3 in amino acids: CASSQGSGNTDTQYF. CDR3 bases: TGCGCCAGCAGCCAAGGGTCAGGGAACACAGATACGCAGTATTTT.

At least ten counts were recorded for this clonotype. The chain couples TRBV27 to TRBJ1-4; tentative D call: TRBD1 (6 bases). The ends were cut back, 5 bases at V and 0 bases at J, with 16 bases in the middle. The germline CDR1 and CDR2 sequences are MNHEY and SMNVEV (reference sequence). The CDR3 has 17 amino acids. The CDR3 DNA follows: TGTGCCAGCAGTCCCGCGAGGGGGTGGGCAACTAATGAAAAACTGTTTTTT. As protein: CASSPARGWATNEKLFF.

In this sample, this clonotype turned up a few times. The rearrangement uses TRBV3-1 and TRBJ2-3, with D perhaps being TRBD1 or TRBD2 (5 bases each). Looked up from germline, CDR1 is LGHDT and CDR2 is YNNKEL (reference sequence). Trimming took 5 bases from V and 2 from J, leaving 17 bases between them. The CDR3 is 16 residues long. This CDR3 is CASSFNGAGTTDTQYF. CDR3 sequence (DNA): TGTGCCAGCAGCTTCAATGGGGCAGGGACCACAGATACGCAGTATTTT.

The chain links TRBV29-1 to TRBJ1-2; D gene uncertain. The V end lost 0 bases, the J end lost 8 bases, and 7 bases lay between the germline ends. CDR3 length: 11 residues. In germline, CDR1 is SQVTM, CDR2 ANQGSEA. The CDR3 sequence: CSVEDRRGYTF. DNA of the CDR3: TGCAGCGTTGAAGATCGAAGAGGCTACACCTTC.

In its sample, this clonotype was seen many times. The V gene is TRBV12-3 or TRBV12-4, the J gene TRBJ1-5; D remains ambiguous. This CDR3 has 13 amino acids. Deletions cut 5 bases from V and 4 bases from J, with 9 bases between. In DNA form, the CDR3 reads TGTGCCAGCAGTGGGCGCGTGAATCAGCCCCAGCATTTT. Amino acid sequence: CASSGRVNQPQHF.

A note on this clonotype: A much larger clonotype is one base distant, so this may be a read error. The rearrangement links TRBV14 to TRBJ1-1, with a tentative D call TRBD1 (6 bases). Germline values: CDR1 SGHDN, CDR2 FVKESK. This CDR3 region has 15 residues. CDR3 nucleotide sequence: TGTGCCAGCAGCCGCCCCCCCCAGGGGTATACTGAAGCTCTCTTT. Translating gives CASSRPPQGYTEALF.

Many counts were recorded for this clonotype. The V call is TRBV5-8, the J call TRBJ2-7; tentatively, D is TRBD1 or TRBD2 (5 bases each). V lost 3 bases and J lost 1, with 8 bases in between. The V gene's germline CDR1 is SGHTS and CDR2 YDEGEE. The CDR3 sequence is 13 residues long. The CDR3 reads CASSSGRSYEQYF. CDR3 nucleotides: TGTGCCAGCAGCTCGGGACGGTCCTACGAGCAGTACTTC.

This clonotype was observed a few times. The rearrangement joins TRBV2 to TRBJ2-5, with D maybe TRBD2 (6 bases). The CDR3 length is 15 residues. V dropped 3 bases and J dropped 0 bases, with 11 bases sitting between them. Germline assignment: CDR1 SNHLY and CDR2 FYNNEI. CDR3 loop: CASSDRDSYQETQYF. CDR3 in DNA: TGTGCCAGCAGTGATAGGGACTCCTACCAAGAGACCCAGTACTTC.

This clonotype was detected ten times or more. V usage is TRBV4-1 and J usage is TRBJ2-5; 12 nucleotides line up with TRBD1. J lost 5 bases, V lost 6 bases, and 13 bases had no gene match. Germline V gene data show CDR1 as MGHRA and CDR2 as YSYEKL. The CDR3 is 17 amino acids. The CDR3, as DNA: TGCGCCAGCAGTCCGACAGGGACAGGGGGCGCGGGGGAGACCCAGTACTTC. Its protein is CASSPTGTGGAGETQYF.

Many counts were recorded for this clonotype. The chain links TRBV28 to TRBJ2-2; TRBD2 matches at 8 bases. J gave up 5 bases and V 2 bases, and 7 bases lay outside the gene matches. Germline values: CDR1 MDHEN, CDR2 SYDVKM. The CDR3 totals 16 residues. DNA for the CDR3: TGTGCCAGCAGTTTAAGGTTACTAGCGGATACCGGGGAGCTGTTTTTT. Encoded protein: CASSLRLLADTGELFF. The full variable domain, rest sourced from reference TRBV28 and TRBJ2-2, is DVKVTQSSRYLVKRTGEKVFLECVQDMDHENMFWYRQDPGLGLRLIYFSYDVKMKEKGDIPEGYSVSREKKERFSLILESASTNQTSMYLCASSLRLLADTGELFFGEGSRLTVL.

Many counts were recorded for this clonotype. The J gene is TRBJ1-6, the V gene TRBV11-2; TRBD1 matches at 9 bases. Germline CDR1 is SGHAT and CDR2 is FQNNGV. The V segment lost 5 bases and the J segment 10 bases; nucleotides outside the gene matches: 6. CDR3 length: 14 amino acids. DNA of the CDR3: TGTGCCAGCAGCCAAACGGACAGGGGCTCACCCCTCCACTTT. The encoded protein is CASSQTDRGSPLHF.

To note about this clonotype: One base away lies a much larger clone, so this may be a sequencing read error. The chain carries TRBV6-5 and TRBJ2-1; 11 bases fit TRBD2. Germline loops: CDR1 MNHEY, CDR2 SVGAGI. The length of the CDR3 is 14 residues. Germline trimming cut 4 bases from V and 8 bases from J; bases unmatched to any gene: 4. CDR3 sequence (DNA): TGTGCCAGCAGTTTCCGGACTAGCGGGTATGAGCAGTTCTTC. This sequence encodes CASSFRTSGYEQFF.

At least ten counts were recorded for this clonotype. The CDR3 spells CASSTSGGAARGEQFF. The CDR3, as DNA: TGTGCCAGCAGCACTAGCGGGGGGGCGGCGAGGGGTGAGCAGTTCTTC. V and J are TRBV7-2 and TRBJ2-1; TRBD2 matches at 13 bases. Germline trimming cut 5 bases from V and 9 bases from J; bases unmatched to any gene: 10. Germline V gene lookup returns CDR1 SGHTA and CDR2 FQGNSA. This CDR3 has 16 amino acids.

This clonotype occurred a few times. The chain uses TRBV27 and TRBJ2-7; 11 bases are shared with TRBD2. The CDR3 sequence is 17 residues long. Per the germline V gene, CDR1 is MNHEY and CDR2 is SMNVEV (reference sequence). V gave up 3 bases and J gave up 3 bases; unmatched junction bases: 10. CDR3 bases: TGTGCCAGCAGTTTGTCCCTAGCGGGAGGCACAGTCTACGAGCAGTACTTC. This translates into CASSLSLAGGTVYEQYF.

Only a few counts were recorded for this clonotype. The chain links TRBV20-1 to TRBJ2-5, with TRBD2 matching 9 bases. Germline V gives CDR1 DFQATT, CDR2 SNEGSKA (reference sequence). The CDR3 length is 13 residues. With V trimmed by 7 bases and J by 8 bases, 11 bases remained unmatched. The CDR3 is CSGGSGGKRTQYF. The CDR3 DNA reads as TGCAGTGGCGGAAGCGGGGGGAAGAGAACCCAGTACTTC.

The table lists this clonotype with many counts. This chain links TRBV7-2 with TRBJ1-5, with 9 bases identical to TRBD1. V trimming: 3 bases; J trimming: 0 bases; junction bases outside the gene matches: 6. The germline CDR1 and CDR2 sequences are SGHTA and FQGNSA. CDR3 length: 17 amino acids. The CDR3, as DNA: TGTGCCAGCAGCTTGGGACAGGGACCTTATAGCAATCAGCCCCAGCATTTT. It specifies CASSLGQGPYSNQPQHF.

This clonotype was detected ten times or more. This chain joins TRBV11-2 and TRBJ2-2; weak D call: TRBD2 (5 bases). In germline, CDR1 is SGHAT, CDR2 FQNNGV. V gave up 5 bases and J gave up 6 bases, with 16 bases separating them. This CDR3 is built from 15 residues. CDR3 loop: CASSPVTGFSGELFF. DNA for the CDR3: TGTGCCAGCAGCCCCGTGACGGGGTTCTCCGGGGAGCTGTTTTTT.

In its sample, this clonotype was seen many times. This chain uses TRBV11-3 with TRBJ2-7; perhaps TRBD2 as D (6 bases). Trimming removed 5 bases from V and 6 bases from J, with 14 bases in between. The length of the CDR3 is 13 residues. Germline V CDR1 and CDR2: SGHNT, YENEEA. The CDR3 coding sequence is TGTGCCAGCAGCCCCGGGACTTTCGGCGAGCAGTACTTC. This translates into CASSPGTFGEQYF.

Many counts were recorded for this clonotype. This rearrangement joins TRBV7-3 to TRBJ2-3; 9 bases align to TRBD1. Germline CDR1 and CDR2: SGHTA and FQGTGA. The CDR3 sequence is 15 residues long. The trim removed 6 bases at V and 1 base at J, leaving 5 bases unmatched. The CDR3 region is CASSFGQGRTDTQYF. DNA for the CDR3: TGTGCCAGCAGTTTCGGACAGGGGCGCACAGATACGCAGTATTTT.

The rearrangement joins TRBV19 to TRBJ2-2; D ambiguous. Germline V gives CDR1 LNHDA, CDR2 SQIVND (reference sequence). V was trimmed by 6 bases and J by 6 bases, leaving 14 bases between them. The CDR3 totals 14 residues. In nucleotides, the CDR3 is TGTGCCAGTAGCCGCTATGAAGGCGCCGGGGAGCTGTTTTTT. This translates into CASSRYEGAGELFF.

This clonotype was detected once. V gene TRBV12-3 or TRBV12-4 combines with J gene TRBJ2-7; D is uncertain. This CDR3 comprises 12 residues. V lost 3 bases and J lost 9, with 12 bases in between. CDR3 nucleotides: TGTGCCAGCAGTTTGAGGCTAACGGGGCAGTACTTC. Amino acid sequence: CASSLRLTGQYF.

This clonotype was seen at least ten times. The rearrangement links TRBV12-3 or TRBV12-4 to TRBJ1-2; 11 bases are a match to TRBD1. The J segment lost 3 bases and the V segment lost 5 bases, leaving 11 bases of the junction unmatched. The CDR3 runs to 17 residues. CDR3 sequence (DNA): TGTGCCAGCAGTATTTCCGGGACAGGGGGTAACCACTATGGCTACACCTTC. Protein sequence: CASSISGTGGNHYGYTF.

This clonotype has only a few counts. The J gene is TRBJ2-1, the V gene TRBV18; 9 positions agree with TRBD1. J lost 5 bases, V lost 3 bases, and 8 bases had no gene match. This CDR3 is built from 16 residues. Germline CDR1 and CDR2: KGHSH and LQKENI. The CDR3 nucleotides read TGTGCCAGCTCACCTCCGGACAGGGGACGGAACAATGAGCAGTTCTTC. It translates to CASSPPDRGRNNEQFF.